This is a list of T cell receptor beta chains from one sample in a study of control samples from healthy donors and cancer patients. Sequenced by immunoSEQ multiplex PCR; TCRdb stores in-frame clones only, minus some. The sample has roughly 80,000 clones, approximately 89% seen once. The source material was blood. The receptors come from a man between 50 and 59 years old in good health. CDR3s include the opening cysteine and the closing phenylalanine or tryptophan. The D gene is left open where the match is weak. Size is omitted from some rows. Given values are once, few, many or a class for expanded clones.

clone_size: -
d_call: TRBD2
v_call: TRBV18
j_call: TRBJ2-3
cdr3_nt: TGTGCCAGCTCACCACCCTTGGGACTACACGACACAGATACGCAGTATTTT
cdr3_aa: CASSPPLGLHDTDTQYF

clone_size: -
d_call: -
v_call: TRBV6-5
j_call: TRBJ1-2
cdr3_nt: TGTGCCAGCAGTTACAGGGGTGGCTACACCTTC
cdr3_aa: CASSYRGGYTF

clone_size: -
d_call: -
v_call: TRBV5-1
j_call: TRBJ2-3
cdr3_nt: TGCGCCAGCAGCTTGGGGGTATATAGCACAGATACGCAGTATTTT
cdr3_aa: CASSLGVYSTDTQYF

clone_size: -
d_call: TRBD1
v_call: TRBV27
j_call: TRBJ1-4
cdr3_nt: TGTGCCAGCCGAAAAAGGACAGGATCTAATGAAAAACTGTTTTTT
cdr3_aa: CASRKRTGSNEKLFF

clone_size: -
d_call: -
v_call: TRBV6-5
j_call: TRBJ1-5
cdr3_nt: TGTGCCAGCAGCTTCCGGGACGGAAGCAATCAGCCCCAGCATTTT
cdr3_aa: CASSFRDGSNQPQHF

clone_size: -
d_call: -
v_call: TRBV28
j_call: TRBJ1-5
cdr3_nt: TGTGCCAGCAGTAGAATCAGGGTTATTTATCAGCCCCAGCATTTT
cdr3_aa: CASSRIRVIYQPQHF

clone_size: -
d_call: -
v_call: TRBV5-8
j_call: TRBJ1-6
cdr3_nt: TGTGCCAGCAGCTTGCGAGGGAGGCCCAATTCACCCCTCCACTTT
cdr3_aa: CASSLRGRPNSPLHF

clone_size: -
d_call: TRBD1
v_call: TRBV27
j_call: TRBJ1-2
cdr3_nt: TGTGCCAGCAGTTTGACCCCGGGACAGGGGGGCTACACCTTC
cdr3_aa: CASSLTPGQGGYTF

clone_size: few
d_call: TRBD2
v_call: TRBV4-2
j_call: TRBJ2-3
cdr3_nt: TGTGCCAGCACCCACTCGGGGGGGGCCACAGATACGCAGTATTTT
cdr3_aa: CASTHSGGATDTQYF

clone_size: -
d_call: -
v_call: TRBV27
j_call: TRBJ2-7
cdr3_nt: TGTGCCAGCAGTTGGGGGGGCCTTACCTACGAGCAGTACTTC
cdr3_aa: CASSWGGLTYEQYF